The sample holds one count of the clone carrying this T cell receptor beta chain. A read error may account for a junction end that differs from germline. Thyroid surgery was performed in patients who had received no treatment beforehand. The CDR3 runs 13 residues. The germline V gene encodes CDR1 LGHNT and CDR2 FRNRAP. Authors' methods: The study took CDR3 differences across clinicopathological groups and made a distant-metastasis classifier for papillary thyroid cancer from them. Via MiXCR, TCRdb re-called the PCR reads. In this record, the V and J calls reflect TCRdb's handling and not the investigators' own analysis. The sample lists 53,000 or so clones; approximately 22% were seen once. This sample stems from a study of metastatic and nonmetastatic thyroid tumors.

The chain recombines TRBV12-5 with TRBJ1-3, with D uncertain. The sample taken for sequencing was blood. The source is a female donor with papillary thyroid cancer or a benign thyroid nodule (not recorded which). Some clones in this sample may be carry-over from other donors' samples. The CDR3 DNA follows: TGTGCTAGTGTCAAAAATCAGGAAAACACCATATACTTT. Its translation: CASVKNQENTIYF.